A selection of T cell receptor beta chains follows, all from one sample in a study of T cell repertoires in cytomegalovirus infection. These receptors lack a known antigen. A single record per CDR3 protein comes from TCRdb applying MiXCR to the reads. The table lists 900,000 to 950,000 distinct CDR3 sequences, less than 40% of them singletons. This specimen consisted of cultured CD8+ T cells from PBMCs, obtained from culture after CMV antigen stimulation. These receptors were collected from a human donor in good health (CMV status not recorded). Some clones in this sample may be carry-over from other donors' samples. CDR3s include the opening cysteine and the closing phenylalanine or tryptophan. The D gene is left open where the match is weak. Some rows mark clone size as missing; the rest say once, few, many or name a class of expanded clone.

V gene,D gene,clone size,J gene,CDR3 length,CDR3 DNA,CDR3 protein
TRBV6-2/TRBV6-3,.,few,TRBJ2-2,12,TGTGCCTGCAGCCGGGGTTCCGGGGAGCTGTTTTTT,CACSRGSGELFF
TRBV5-1,TRBD1,.,TRBJ2-5,15,TGCGCCAGCAGTTCCGGGACAGGCCCCAGGGAGACCCAGTACTTC,CASSSGTGPRETQYF
TRBV7-6,TRBD2,many,TRBJ2-3,17,TGTGCCAGCAGCTTAGTTGTAGCGGGGGCCGGCACAGATACGCAGTATTTT,CASSLVVAGAGTDTQYF
TRBV19,.,.,TRBJ1-1,15,TGTGCCAGTAATATAGATCACAGCCCAAACACTGAAGCTTTCTTT,CASNIDHSPNTEAFF
TRBV6-5,.,few,TRBJ1-2,14,TGTGCCAGCAGTCCTACAGGGCCATTGAATGGCTACACCTTC,CASSPTGPLNGYTF
TRBV29-1,.,once,TRBJ1-2,13,TGCAGCGTTGTATCCCGGGACAACGGTGGCTACACCTTC,CSVVSRDNGGYTF
TRBV29-1,.,.,TRBJ1-2,15,TGCAGCGTTGAAGATCCACGGGAGTATAACTATGGCTACACCTTC,CSVEDPREYNYGYTF
TRBV4-1,.,.,TRBJ1-5,17,TGCGCCAGCAGCCAAGAGTGGCAGGTGATTAGCAATCAGCCCCAGCATTTT,CASSQEWQVISNQPQHF
TRBV15,TRBD1,.,TRBJ2-2,15,TGTGCCACCAGCATCCGGGACAGCAACACCGGGGAGCTGTTTTTT,CATSIRDSNTGELFF
TRBV7-2,.,many,TRBJ2-1,16,TGTGCCAGCAGCTCCGGGGCCCGGAGGTCCTACAATGAGCAGTTCTTC,CASSSGARRSYNEQFF
TRBV27,TRBD1,.,TRBJ1-1,19,TGTGCCAGCAGTTTAGGTACCTCCGGGACAGGAGGAATGAACACTGAAGCTTTCTTT,CASSLGTSGTGGMNTEAFF
TRBV7-9,.,.,TRBJ1-3,13,TGTGCCAGCAGCGTTGCGGTTGGAAACACCATATATTTT,CASSVAVGNTIYF
TRBV12-3/TRBV12-4,TRBD1,few,TRBJ2-5,15,TGTGCCAGCAGTTCAACTTGGACAGGGAAGGAGACCCAGTACTTC,CASSSTWTGKETQYF
TRBV27,.,few,TRBJ1-5,15,TGTGCCAGCAGTTCCTCAGGGAGATCCGATCAGCCCCAGCATTTT,CASSSSGRSDQPQHF
TRBV9,.,.,TRBJ2-5,15,TGTGCCAGCAGCGTAGAACAGTATAGAGGAGAGACCCAGTACTTC,CASSVEQYRGETQYF
TRBV20-1,TRBD1,.,TRBJ1-2,19,TGCAGTGCTAGAGAGAACCCACCGGACAGGGGAATTATGTCCTATGGCTACACCTTC,CSARENPPDRGIMSYGYTF
TRBV12-3/TRBV12-4,.,many,TRBJ1-2,13,TGTGCCAGCAGCTTTGGCACTAACTATGGCTACACCTTC,CASSFGTNYGYTF
TRBV19,TRBD2,.,TRBJ2-2,19,TGTGCCACCACAATACGACCACTAGCGGGGGGGCGGGACACCGGGGAGCTGTTTTTT,CATTIRPLAGGRDTGELFF
TRBV4-3,.,few,TRBJ1-3,17,TGCGCCAGCAGCCAAGCATGGACCGAGGACTCTGGAAACACCATATATTTT,CASSQAWTEDSGNTIYF
TRBV15,TRBD2,.,TRBJ2-1,15,TGTACCACCAGCAGAGGACTAGCGGGCTACAATGAGCAGTTCTTC,CTTSRGLAGYNEQFF
TRBV27,.,.,TRBJ1-2,15,TGTGCCAGCAGTCCCGGGACGGCGACATTCTATGGCTACACCTTC,CASSPGTATFYGYTF
TRBV7-6,.,.,TRBJ1-3,17,TGTGCCAGCAGCTTAGGTACGGGACAAGGAGCCGGAAACACCATATATTTT,CASSLGTGQGAGNTIYF
TRBV5-6,TRBD1,.,TRBJ1-2,14,TGTGCCAGCAGCGGACAGGGATTAGACTATGGCTACACCTTC,CASSGQGLDYGYTF
TRBV28,.,.,TRBJ1-1,14,TGTGCCAGCAGCGGGGGGTCAGGGCTTCGTGAAGCTTTCTTT,CASSGGSGLREAFF
TRBV7-9,.,many,TRBJ1-1,15,TGTGCCAGCAGCTCCGAACCCAGGGGGAACACTGAAGCTTTCTTT,CASSSEPRGNTEAFF
TRBV25-1,.,few,TRBJ2-5,15,TGTGCCAGCAGTGATTGCCGGGGGTACCAAGAGACCCAGTACTTC,CASSDCRGYQETQYF
TRBV7-9,TRBD2,many,TRBJ2-3,18,TGTGCCAGCAGCTTCCCGTTAGGACTAGCGGGGGCGAAAGATACGCAGTATTTT,CASSFPLGLAGAKDTQYF
TRBV12-3/TRBV12-4,.,few,TRBJ2-5,13,TGTGCCAGCAGAACCGGGGCCGGAGAGACCCAGTACTTC,CASRTGAGETQYF
TRBV10-2,.,many,TRBJ1-1,16,TGCGCCAGCAGTGAGTCGATTAGTCAGGTGAACACTGAAGCTTTCTTT,CASSESISQVNTEAFF
TRBV14,.,.,TRBJ1-1,13,TGTGCCAGCAGCAAGGGGTGGAACACTGAAGCTTTCTTT,CASSKGWNTEAFF
TRBV11-2,TRBD1,.,TRBJ2-5,18,TGTGCCAGCAGCCAAGAAGTGGGTGACAGGGAGAAACAAGAGACCCAGTACTTC,CASSQEVGDREKQETQYF
TRBV12-3/TRBV12-4,.,few,TRBJ1-5,15,TGTGCCAGCAGTTTACCGGGACCCTTGGATCAGCCCCAGCATTTT,CASSLPGPLDQPQHF
TRBV6-1,.,.,TRBJ2-2,16,TGTGCCAGCAGTGACGGGACCCTCTCAAACACCGGGGAGCTGTTTTTT,CASSDGTLSNTGELFF
TRBV27,TRBD2,.,TRBJ2-7,15,TGTGCCAGCACCACCGCGGGGGGGCGGTCCTACGAGCAGTACTTC,CASTTAGGRSYEQYF
TRBV11-2,.,few,TRBJ2-5,12,TGTGCCAGCAGCTTCCAACGAGAGACCCAGTACTTC,CASSFQRETQYF
TRBV25-1,.,.,TRBJ1-1,15,TGTGCCAGCAGTGAGATCGGGAAAGGGGGGACTGAAGCTTTCTTT,CASSEIGKGGTEAFF
TRBV5-6,.,once,TRBJ1-2,12,TGTGCCAGCAGCTTGGCAAGGGGCGGCTACACCTTC,CASSLARGGYTF
TRBV24-1,TRBD1,.,TRBJ2-1,17,TGTGCCACCAGTGACCGGCGGACAGGCACTTCCTACAATGAGCAGTTCTTC,CATSDRRTGTSYNEQFF
TRBV27,.,.,TRBJ1-1,15,TGTGCCAGCAGTACCCCCAGGGAGCTGAACACTGAAGCTTTCTTT,CASSTPRELNTEAFF
TRBV28,.,few,TRBJ2-3,15,TGTGCCAGCAGTCCCGGAAGCCTGAGCACAGATACGCAGTATTTT,CASSPGSLSTDTQYF
TRBV29-1,.,.,TRBJ2-1,13,TGCAGCGTTCTTCAGGGTCCCTACAATGAGCAGTTCTTC,CSVLQGPYNEQFF
TRBV5-1,.,.,TRBJ1-2,11,TGCGCCAGCAACTACGGGGATGGCTACACCTTC,CASNYGDGYTF
TRBV15,TRBD2,few,TRBJ2-5,16,TGTGCCACCAGCCCATACGGAACGGGGGGGCGAGAGACCCAGTACTTC,CATSPYGTGGRETQYF
TRBV20-1,.,.,TRBJ2-7,15,TGCAGTGCTAGAGATATCCGGACCACCCCGTGGGAGCAGTACTTC,CSARDIRTTPWEQYF
TRBV4-2,.,.,TRBJ2-2,15,TGTGCCAGCACCACGGGACTTCTAAACACCGGGGAGCTGTTTTTT,CASTTGLLNTGELFF
TRBV9,.,.,TRBJ1-1,12,TGTGCCAGCAGCGTTCGGGGAACTGAAGCTTTCTTT,CASSVRGTEAFF
TRBV7-9,.,few,TRBJ2-1,13,TGTGCCAGCAGCTTAATAGATGGAGATGAGCAGTTCTTC,CASSLIDGDEQFF
TRBV7-9,.,many,TRBJ2-7,16,TGTGCCAGCAGCTTAGCGGCAGGCCTCCAGGGCTACGAGCAGTACTTC,CASSLAAGLQGYEQYF
TRBV5-6,.,few,TRBJ2-5,13,TGTGCTAGCAGCTTAGAGAGAAGGGAGACCCAGTACTTC,CASSLERRETQYF